This T cell receptor beta chain derives from a study of blood T cell repertoires in COVID-19. Germline CDR1 LNHDA, CDR2 SQIVND (reference sequence). Trimming at V came to 11 bases and at J to 1 base, leaving 6 bases not matched to a gene. The CDR3 is 13 amino acids. Clones were sequenced by immunoSEQ multiplex PCR, and TCRdb holds only the in-frame ones, with some missing. The data show almost 250,000 clones, roughly 89% seen once. The sequencing sample was made of PBMCs or T cells enriched from blood (not recorded which). The chain carries TRBV19 and TRBJ1-1; 8 nucleotides agree with TRBD1. The source of this sequence is a woman in her 30s who had recovered from COVID-19. CDR3 residues: CAANDRGNTEAFF. The CDR3 DNA follows: TGTGCCGCCAACGACAGGGGGAACACTGAAGCTTTCTTT.